This TCR beta chain was retrieved from a study of post-analysis software for immune sequencing data. Study details: As for disease course, relapsing-remitting, secondary progressive and progressive-relapsing multiple sclerosis were all included. General study points: Four to six TRBV segments were significantly more frequent in patients than in controls. TRBV5-6, TRBV5-1 and TRBV20-1 were among these segments. Pronounced co-clustering by F measure was evident among identically batched samples. When compared against controls, multiple sclerosis patients showed significantly lower normalized Chao1 diversity.

The J segment lost 4 bases and the V segment lost 6 bases, leaving 10 bases of the junction unmatched. The CDR3 contains 15 residues. CDR1 and CDR2 from the germline V gene are DFQATT and SNEGSKA (reference sequence). On this clonotype itself: The antigen remains undetermined.

TCR beta cDNA libraries had unique molecular identifiers. Each batch of about 0.85 to 10 million T cells produced some 450,000 cDNA molecules. MiXCR was run by TCRdb on the PCR reads, yielding one entry per CDR3 protein. The profile shows a few hundred thousand distinct CDR3 sequences, less than 40% of them singletons. This chain joins TRBV20-1 and TRBJ2-3; 10 nucleotides line up with TRBD2. This receptor was taken from a girl aged 5 to 17 with multiple sclerosis. The sample taken for sequencing was blood. CDR3 coding DNA: TGCAGTGCCAGCGTCAGCGGGGGGGCCTCAGATACGCAGTATTTT. This codes for CSASVSGGASDTQYF.